This TCR beta chain stems from a study of blood T cell repertoires in COVID-19. The wider study: Acute and convalescent COVID-19 specimens originated in the United States, Italy and Spain.

J gave up 4 bases and V 6 bases, and 0 bases lay outside the gene matches. This CDR3 is 13 amino acids long. Germline CDR1 is SGHAT and CDR2 is FQNNGV. Method: immunoSEQ multiplex PCR; TCRdb's copy keeps in-frame clones and lacks some. This sample has under 300,000 clones, with about nine tenths found just once. Sequenced input: peripheral blood. This receptor was identified in a woman in her thirties or forties with acute or convalescent COVID-19. The rearrangement joins TRBV11-2 to TRBJ1-2; 12 bases line up with TRBD1. The CDR3 DNA sequence: TGTGCCAGCAGGGGACAGGGGGCCTATGGCTACACCTTC. Protein: CASRGQGAYGYTF.